This entry features one T cell receptor beta chain sequence. What it binds is unknown. The entry originates in a study of shared clonotypes between healthy human individuals. Notes on the study in general: Blood was the only sampled material, and tissue repertoires likely differ. Sequencing depth was expected to influence donor clonotype sharing.

Sorted-subset replicate PCRs used 150 to 250 ng of genomic DNA. This amount corresponded to 30,000 to 35,000 T cell genomes. Sequenced by immunoSEQ multiplex PCR; TCRdb stores in-frame clones only, minus some. In the table there are more than 1.2 million clones, 98% of which are singletons. Among the donors, all were Caucasian adults who lived in Nashville, Tennessee. Trimming stripped 6 bases from V and 6 bases from J, with 15 bases between. The CDR3 is 14 residues long. Germline CDR1 and CDR2: LNHDA and SQIVND (reference sequence). V gene TRBV19 combines with J gene TRBJ2-1; D is unresolved. This clonotype originated in a man younger than 45 in good health. Sequenced material: naive CD4+ T cells sorted from blood. Subset defined: CD45RA+ positively selected. In DNA form, the CDR3 reads TGTGCCAGTAGCATGGACCCAACGACCAATGAGCAGTTCTTC. Protein sequence: CASSMDPTTNEQFF.